The 23 T cell receptor beta chains listed next were all sequenced from one sample in a study of blood T cells in healthy people across ages. A J-beta primer mix and a sample-barcoded 5' primer were used in a second PCR of roughly 6 to 11 cycles. TCRdb used MiXCR to reprocess the 5' RACE reads, holding one entry per CDR3 protein. The sample gives about 640,000 distinct CDR3 sequences, approximately 50% of which show up once; over 30% is in the top ten. The specimen was blood. The receptor source for this set is a man aged 60 to 75 in good health.

Note on this clonotype: A much more abundant neighbour one base away suggests this may be a read error. This chain uses TRBV11-2 with TRBJ2-5; TRBD1 might be the D (6 bases). The J call may be faulty, since TRBJ2-7 better matches the DNA end. The CDR3 has 13 residues. Germline-derived CDR1 and CDR2 are SGHAT and FQNNGV. The DNA of the CDR3 is TGTGCCAGCAGCTTAGGACAGGAATACGAGCAGTACTTC. Residues: CASSLGQEYEQYF.

V usage is TRBV7-9 and J usage is TRBJ1-2, with D perhaps matching TRBD1 (6 bases). The CDR3 is made up of 15 amino acids. The germline V gene has CDR1 SEHNR and CDR2 FQNEAQ (reference sequence). V lost 8 bases and J lost 7, with 23 bases in between. The DNA of the CDR3 is TGTGCCAGCGGTCACCGGGGGGCGCATTATAGTGGCTACACCTTC. It specifies CASGHRGAHYSGYTF. Supplemented by reference TRBV7-9 and TRBJ1-2, the full variable domain reads DTGVSQNPRHKITKRGQNVTFRCDPISEHNRLYWYRQTLGQGPEFLTYFQNEAQLEKSRLLSDRFSAERPKGSFSTLEIQRTEQGDSAMYLCASGHRGAHYSGYTFGSGTRLTVV.

The V gene is TRBV28, the J gene TRBJ2-3, with TRBD2 matching 12 bases. This CDR3 comprises 16 residues. Germline lookup yields CDR1 MDHEN and CDR2 SYDVKM. The trim removed 3 bases at V and 1 base at J, leaving 2 bases unmatched. The CDR3 DNA follows: TGTGCCAGCAGTTTTTGGACTAGCGGGGGCACAGATACGCAGTATTTT. Translating gives CASSFWTSGGTDTQYF.

This chain joins TRBV2 and TRBJ2-1; no reliable D call. V was shortened by 5 bases and J by 7 bases, with 9 bases between the two germline ends. The CDR3 totals 12 residues. The germline V gene has CDR1 SNHLY and CDR2 FYNNEI. The CDR3 DNA reads TGTGCCAGCAGTTCGGATGCTAATGAGCAGTTCTTC. Translation: CASSSDANEQFF.

The rearrangement uses TRBV6-1 and TRBJ1-2, with 7 bases aligning to TRBD1. The V segment lost 6 bases and the J segment 2 bases; nucleotides outside the gene matches: 9. The CDR3 extends over 15 amino acids. Germline loops: CDR1 MNHNS, CDR2 SASEGT. This CDR3 is CASRLLTGTNYGYTF. CDR3 nucleotides: TGTGCCAGCAGGTTATTGACAGGGACAAACTATGGCTACACCTTC.

V usage is TRBV2 and J usage is TRBJ2-1; D is unclear. In germline, CDR1 is SNHLY, CDR2 FYNNEI. The CDR3 consists of 12 residues. Trimming took 8 bases from V and 4 from J, leaving 9 bases between them. CDR3 sequence (DNA): TGTGCCAGCTGTCAGATTTACAATGAGCAGTTCTTC. Translated: CASCQIYNEQFF.

This chain joins TRBV5-1 and TRBJ2-1, with 10 bases lining up with TRBD2. The V gene's germline CDR1 is SGHRS and CDR2 YFSETQ. This CDR3 is built from 16 residues. The junction had 9 bases not matched to a gene; V was cut back by 3 bases and J by 6 bases. The CDR3 nucleotides are TGCGCCAGCAGCTCCTCCGGGACTAGCGTCTCCAATGAGCAGTTCTTC. It encodes CASSSSGTSVSNEQFF.

The V call is TRBV27, the J call TRBJ2-1, with 12 bases that match TRBD1. Looked up from germline, CDR1 is MNHEY and CDR2 is SMNVEV (reference sequence). Losses at the gene ends were 7 bases for V and 4 bases for J; bases not matched to a gene: 5. The length of the CDR3 is 15 residues. CDR3: CASIGTGGPYNEQFF. The CDR3 DNA reads TGTGCCAGCATAGGGACAGGGGGCCCATACAATGAGCAGTTCTTC.

The chain links TRBV20-1 to TRBJ2-4, with TRBD1 identical over 9 bases. The J call may be incorrect, as the DNA end agrees better with TRBJ2-7. Germline CDR1 and CDR2: DFQATT and SNEGSKA (reference sequence). The CDR3 runs to 14 residues. The CDR3 DNA sequence: TGCAGTGCTAGAGCGGACAGGGGAAGTAACGAGCAGTACTTC. Encoded protein: CSARADRGSNEQYF.

The CDR3 DNA sequence: TGCAGTGCTAGAGATCGCCCGGGTGTCCACGAGCAGTACTTC. As protein: CSARDRPGVHEQYF. V usage is TRBV20-1 and J usage is TRBJ2-5; D is unclear. The DNA matches TRBJ2-7 better at its end, which makes the J call doubtful. Germline V lookup: CDR1 DFQATT, CDR2 SNEGSKA (reference sequence). The CDR3 length is 14 residues.

The chain uses TRBV29-1 and TRBJ1-1, with 7 bases lining up with TRBD1. This CDR3 contains 13 residues. V lost 7 bases to trimming and J lost 4 bases; unmatched junction nucleotides: 9. CDR1 SQVTM and CDR2 ANQGSEA come from the germline V gene. This CDR3 is CSAKTGASTEAFF. As DNA, the CDR3 is TGCAGCGCTAAAACAGGGGCCAGCACTGAAGCTTTCTTT.

The chain carries TRBV29-1 and TRBJ2-1; no firm D call. With 4 bases removed from V and 4 bases from J, the gap between germline ends came to 11 bases. The CDR3 extends over 13 amino acids. Germline V CDR1 and CDR2: SQVTM, ANQGSEA. Written as DNA, the CDR3 is TGCAGCGTTGGAAGAAGAACTTACAATGAGCAGTTCTTC. Protein sequence: CSVGRRTYNEQFF.

This clonotype was seen many times. The CDR3 spells CASSSTTGVYNEQFF. The CDR3 DNA reads TGCGCCAGCAGCAGCACAACCGGGGTATACAATGAGCAGTTCTTC. The V and J genes are TRBV4-1 and TRBJ2-1, with a weak D call TRBD2 (5 bases). The V end was cut by 5 bases, the J end by 4 bases, with 15 bases between. Germline V lookup: CDR1 MGHRA, CDR2 YSYEKL. This CDR3 spans 15 amino acids.

This chain connects TRBV20-1 to TRBJ2-5; 7 bases match TRBD1. The J segment lost 3 bases and the V segment lost 1 base, leaving 5 bases of the junction unmatched. This CDR3 has 14 residues. Germline V gene lookup returns CDR1 DFQATT and CDR2 SNEGSKA (reference sequence). The chain's CDR3 is CSARGGQVKETQYF. CDR3 DNA sequence: TGCAGTGCTAGAGGAGGACAGGTCAAAGAGACCCAGTACTTC.

This sequence joins TRBV9 and TRBJ1-6; unclear D gene. V was clipped by 0 bases and J by 6 bases, with 10 bases between them. Germline assignment: CDR1 SGDLS and CDR2 YYNGEE. CDR3 size: 15 residues. CDR3 residues: CASSVGGSVNSPLHF. The CDR3 region has the DNA TGTGCCAGCAGCGTAGGAGGGTCAGTTAATTCACCCCTCCACTTT.

This clonotype was seen many times. The J gene is TRBJ2-3, the V gene TRBV12-3 or TRBV12-4; 11 bases are shared with TRBD2. After removal of 3 bases from V and 2 bases from J, the junction contained 1 base not matched to a gene. This CDR3 has 15 residues. CDR3 bases: TGTGCCAGCAGTTTGACTAGCGGGGACACAGATACGCAGTATTTT. Protein product: CASSLTSGDTDTQYF.

On this clonotype: One junction end disagrees with the germline gene, perhaps due to a read error. V and J are TRBV5-1 and TRBJ1-1; no clear D. The CDR3 length is 14 residues. The V gene's germline CDR1 is SGHRS and CDR2 YFSETQ. The chain's CDR3 is CTSKTGHMNTEAFF. CDR3 in DNA: TGCACCAGCAAAACTGGTCATATGAACACTGAAGCTTTCTTT.

This clonotype was seen a few times. The chain couples TRBV29-1 to TRBJ2-1, with 7 bases that match TRBD1. The CDR3 length is 13 residues. Germline values: CDR1 SQVTM, CDR2 ANQGSEA. Trimming cost V 7 bases and J 9 bases; bases outside gene matches: 12. Here the CDR3 reads CSAGQAAGLEQFF. The CDR3 DNA reads TGCAGCGCCGGACAGGCGGCGGGTCTTGAGCAGTTCTTC.

This clonotype was seen more than once but under ten times. The rearrangement uses TRBV20-1 and TRBJ2-1, with 11 bases lining up with TRBD2. With V trimmed by 5 bases and J by 5 bases, 8 bases remained unmatched. From germline, CDR1 is DFQATT and CDR2 SNEGSKA (reference sequence). The CDR3 totals 15 residues. The CDR3 loop reads CSAHVAGGSDNEQFF. As DNA, the CDR3 is TGCAGTGCTCATGTAGCGGGGGGGAGCGACAATGAGCAGTTCTTC.

This clonotype has ten or more counts. This chain links TRBV25-1 with TRBJ2-6; D gene unclear. Germline loops: CDR1 MGHDK, CDR2 SYGVNS. Trimming pared 7 bases from V and 4 bases from J, leaving 14 bases between. The CDR3 sequence is 15 residues long. The CDR3 sequence is CASTTPGSGANVLTF. The CDR3 DNA follows: TGTGCCAGCACCACCCCAGGATCCGGGGCCAACGTCCTGACTTTC. The variable domain in full, completed from reference TRBV25-1 and TRBJ2-6, reads EADIYQTPRYLVIGTGKKITLECSQTMGHDKMYWYQQDPGMELHLIHYSYGVNSTEKGDLSSESTVSRIRTEHFPLTLESARPSHTSQYLCASTTPGSGANVLTFGAGSRLTVL.

This chain links TRBV24-1 with TRBJ2-5, with D possibly being TRBD2 (5 bases). Germline assignment: CDR1 KGHDR and CDR2 SFDVKD. The V end was cut by 0 bases, the J end by 2 bases, with 12 bases between. The CDR3 has 16 amino acids. DNA for the CDR3: TGTGCCACCAGTGATTTGGGACTGGGATCGCAAGAGACCCAGTACTTC. This codes for CATSDLGLGSQETQYF.

The chain couples TRBV12-3 or TRBV12-4 to TRBJ2-7, with D possibly called TRBD1 or TRBD2 (7 bases each). The last part of the DNA fits TRBJ2-5 better; the J call may be wrong. The CDR3 length is 14 residues. CDR3 nucleotides: TGTGCCAGCAGTTCCCAGGGGGGGACGGAGACCCAGTACTTC. Protein: CASSSQGGTETQYF.

The chain employs TRBV20-1 and TRBJ2-5; 10 bases are shared with TRBD2. After removal of 1 base from V and 1 base from J, the junction contained 6 bases not matched to a gene. Germline V gene sequence: CDR1 DFQATT, CDR2 SNEGSKA (reference sequence). CDR3 size: 16 residues. Here the CDR3 DNA reads TGCAGTGCTAGAGTGTCTAGCGGGGGCCCCCAAGAGACCCAGTACTTC. As protein: CSARVSSGGPQETQYF.